The present T cell receptor beta chain was sequenced within a study of T cells in Graves' hyperthyroidism and ophthalmopathy. Researchers took RNA transcripts and amplified the TCR beta CDR3 regions from them. When the TCR CDR3 underwent first-round RT-PCR, the HTBI primer set was used. MiXCR, run by TCRdb on the multiplex PCR reads, gives a single entry per CDR3 protein. The data hold approximately 740,000 distinct CDR3 sequences, with 14% observed a single time. Germline V lookup: CDR1 SQVTM, CDR2 ANQGSEA. The CDR3 has 14 amino acids. The J segment lost 5 bases and the V segment lost 6 bases, leaving 6 bases of the junction unmatched. This clonotype was detected ten times or more. Antigen: not known. Study-level results: Prediction of ophthalmopathy progression came a median 6.5 months pre-onset.

V and J are TRBV29-1 and TRBJ2-7; 14 nucleotides line up with TRBD2. What was sequenced was blood. The receptor was derived from a woman aged 18-29 years with Graves' hyperthyroidism. The CDR3 sequence: CSVRPGLAGDEQYF. CDR3 bases: TGCAGCGTGCGACCGGGACTAGCGGGAGACGAGCAGTACTTC.